One and the same sample provided the 27 T cell receptor beta chains below, sequenced in a study of cytomegalovirus exposure and HLA in healthy donors. Both 60 Vbeta primers and 13 Jbeta primers went into the PCR. The table came from immunoSEQ multiplex PCR; TCRdb's copy has only in-frame clones and leaves some out. The data hold 100,000 or so clones, with about 12% observed a single time. The sequenced sample was PBMCs. These TCRs come from a middle-aged man in good health and CMV-seropositive.

The chain uses TRBV19 and TRBJ1-2, with D maybe TRBD1 (5 bases). CDR1 is LNHDA, CDR2 SQIVND, per germline (reference sequence). There are 12 residues in the CDR3. The germline V and J ends were trimmed by 3 bases and 10 bases, with 12 bases remaining between them. The CDR3 here is CASSIPGDDYTF. Written as DNA, the CDR3 is TGTGCCAGTAGTATTCCGGGGGATGACTACACCTTC. The full variable domain, completed using reference TRBV19 and TRBJ1-2, is DGGITQSPKYLFRKEGQNVTLSCEQNLNHDAMYWYRQDPGQGLRLIYYSQIVNDFQKGDIAEGYSVSREKKESFPLTVTSAQKNPTAFYLCASSIPGDDYTFGSGTRLTVV.

The chain uses TRBV5-1 and TRBJ2-3; D is undetermined. The CDR3 extends over 14 amino acids. Germline V gives CDR1 SGHRS, CDR2 YFSETQ. Trimming took 2 bases from V and 5 from J, leaving 12 bases between them. CDR3 protein: CASSLGRLGDTQYF. The CDR3 DNA is TGCGCCAGCAGCTTAGGCAGACTCGGAGATACGCAGTATTTT. Supplemented by reference TRBV5-1 and TRBJ2-3, the full variable domain reads KAGVTQTPRYLIKTRGQQVTLSCSPISGHRSVSWYQQTPGQGLQFLFEYFSETQRNKGNFPGRFSGRQFSNSRSEMNVSTLELGDSALYLCASSLGRLGDTQYFGPGTRLTVL.

The V gene is TRBV7-9, the J gene TRBJ1-1; possibly TRBD1 for D (5 bases). This CDR3 is 15 amino acids long. Germline lookup yields CDR1 SEHNR and CDR2 FQNEAQ (reference sequence). Trimming cost V 5 bases and J 1 base, with 14 bases left between them. The DNA of the CDR3 is TGTGCCAGCAGCATCTACGGTACAGGGAACACTGAAGCTTTCTTT. It is translated as CASSIYGTGNTEAFF.

This clone was seen more than once but under ten times. The chain is built from TRBV12-5 and TRBJ2-1; no firm D call. The germline CDR1 and CDR2 sequences are LGHNT and FRNRAP. This CDR3 has 12 residues. V lost 2 bases and J lost 5, with 4 bases in between. The CDR3 region is CASGLPHNEQFF. The CDR3 nucleotides are TGTGCTAGTGGTTTGCCTCACAATGAGCAGTTCTTC.

The CDR3 reads CASSTSLGQGNSGNTIYF. Written as DNA, the CDR3 is TGTGCCAGTAGTACAAGTCTTGGACAGGGCAACTCTGGAAACACCATATATTTT. The chain carries TRBV19 and TRBJ1-3, with TRBD1 matching 8 bases. The V segment lost 4 bases and the J segment 0 bases; nucleotides outside the gene matches: 11. This CDR3 is built from 18 residues. The V gene's germline CDR1 is LNHDA and CDR2 SQIVND (reference sequence).

This clone has only a few counts. This sequence joins TRBV7-2 and TRBJ2-2; 14 positions agree with TRBD2. Germline assignment: CDR1 SGHTA and CDR2 FQGNSA. The CDR3 has 17 amino acids. V was pared by 2 bases and J by 9 bases, with 8 bases of the junction left unmatched. CDR3 sequence reads: CASSLIGTSGSSRELFF. CDR3 sequence (DNA): TGTGCCAGCAGCTTAATAGGGACTAGCGGGAGTAGCCGGGAGCTGTTTTTT.

This clone was seen repeatedly, ten times or more. The CDR3 sequence is CASSLSLRVNLIANTGELFF. CDR3 DNA: TGTGCCAGCAGTTTAAGTCTACGGGTCAACCTAATCGCGAACACCGGGGAGCTGTTTTTT. This chain links TRBV28 with TRBJ2-2; D is unresolved. CDR1 MDHEN and CDR2 SYDVKM come from the germline V gene. The V end was cut by 2 bases, the J end by 0 bases, with 22 bases between. The CDR3 is made up of 20 amino acids.

This clone was seen a few times. Distinct nucleotide sequences in the sample also encode this CDR3. The chain recombines TRBV29-1 with TRBJ2-3; TRBD2 matches 11 bases. This CDR3 is built from 20 residues. In germline, CDR1 is SQVTM, CDR2 ANQGSEA. V lost 3 bases, J lost 1 base, and 18 bases stayed unmatched. The CDR3 protein is CSVDPPLTSGRARGTDTQYF. CDR3 nucleotide sequence: TGCAGCGTTGACCCACCCCTTACTAGCGGGAGAGCACGGGGCACAGATACGCAGTATTTT.

Only a few counts were recorded for this clone. The rearrangement links TRBV5-1 to TRBJ1-4; weak D call: TRBD1 (5 bases). The germline V gene has CDR1 SGHRS and CDR2 YFSETQ. V lost 0 bases to trimming and J lost 1 base, with 10 bases between them. The CDR3 sequence is 16 residues long. Here the CDR3 DNA reads TGCGCCAGCAGCTTGGGGGTGGGGCAAACTAATGAAAAACTGTTTTTT. Amino acids: CASSLGVGQTNEKLFF.

This clone came up a few times. This chain connects TRBV27 to TRBJ2-5; TRBD2 agrees at 11 bases. Germline CDR1 is MNHEY and CDR2 is SMNVEV (reference sequence). This CDR3 has 15 residues. With V trimmed by 4 bases and J by 4 bases, 5 bases remained unmatched. In DNA form, the CDR3 reads TGTGCCAGCAGTTCCGGGACTAGCGGTAGAGAGACCCAGTACTTC. Protein product: CASSSGTSGRETQYF.

The chain recombines TRBV5-1 with TRBJ2-7; 10 bases are a match to TRBD1. Unmatched junction bases numbered 5, after V lost 0 bases and J lost 2 bases. The CDR3 length is 16 residues. The germline V gene has CDR1 SGHRS and CDR2 YFSETQ. CDR3 DNA sequence: TGCGCCAGCAGCTTGGGAAGGGACAGGGGCACCTACGAGCAGTACTTC. Translation gives CASSLGRDRGTYEQYF.

This clone occurred a few times. The chain combines TRBV29-1 with TRBJ2-3; D not certain. Germline V gene data show CDR1 as SQVTM and CDR2 as ANQGSEA. The CDR3 is made up of 16 amino acids. Trimming shortened V by 7 bases and J by 6 bases, and 26 bases separated the two germline ends. As DNA, the CDR3 is TGCAGCGCCTGGGTTCCGACGGCGGAAGAATACGATACGCAGTATTTT. This translates into CSAWVPTAEEYDTQYF.

This clone was detected only a few times. The rearrangement joins TRBV2 to TRBJ1-2; tentative D call: TRBD1 (6 bases). V lost 4 bases and J 6 bases, leaving 9 bases between the germline ends. The CDR3 runs to 12 residues. The germline gives CDR1 SNHLY, CDR2 FYNNEI. The DNA for the CDR3 is TGTGCCAGCAGTGTTGAGGGGGATGGCTACACCTTC. Protein product: CASSVEGDGYTF.

J is TRBJ2-3 and V is TRBV7-2, with TRBD2 matching 8 bases. Per the germline V gene, CDR1 is SGHTA and CDR2 is FQGNSA. The V gene end was trimmed by 5 bases and the J gene end by 4 bases; junction bases not matched to a gene: 5. The CDR3 has 14 residues. The CDR3 DNA sequence: TGTGCCAGCAGCCCCGGGGGGGATTCAGATACGCAGTATTTT. Its translation: CASSPGGDSDTQYF.

This clone occurred a few times. The rearrangement joins TRBV7-3 to TRBJ2-1; a possible D gene is TRBD2 (7 bases). CDR3 length equals 14 residues. V was cut by 5 bases and J by 6 bases, with 14 bases left in between. Germline V gene sequence: CDR1 SGHTA, CDR2 FQGTGA. CDR3 sequence reads: CASSPGGFSNEQFF. The CDR3 nucleotides are TGTGCCAGCAGCCCGGGGGGCTTTAGCAATGAGCAGTTCTTC.

The rearrangement uses TRBV7-2 and TRBJ2-7; 9 nucleotides align to TRBD2. V lost 7 bases, J lost 1 base, and 8 bases stayed unmatched. Germline V lookup: CDR1 SGHTA, CDR2 FQGNSA. CDR3 length: 15 residues. CDR3 nucleotides: TGTGCCAGCAACCAATGGACTAGCGCGTCCTACGAGCAGTACTTC. Translated, it gives CASNQWTSASYEQYF. The full variable domain, with the rest looked up from reference TRBV7-2 and TRBJ2-7, is GAGVSQSPSNKVTEKGKDVELRCDPISGHTALYWYRQSLGQGLEFLIYFQGNSAPDKSGLPSDRFSAERTGGSVSTLTIQRTQQEDSAVYLCASNQWTSASYEQYFGPGTRLTVT.

This clone was seen a handful of times. This chain connects TRBV4-1 to TRBJ2-2, with D perhaps matching TRBD2 (6 bases). The CDR3 extends over 16 amino acids. Germline values: CDR1 MGHRA, CDR2 YSYEKL. Trimming removed 3 bases from V and 7 bases from J, with 18 bases in between. CDR3 DNA sequence: TGCGCCAGCAGCCACTCACTCGGACTATTAAACGGGGAGCTGTTTTTT. Encoded protein: CASSHSLGLLNGELFF.

This rearrangement joins TRBV5-6 to TRBJ1-1; 9 bases align to TRBD1. This CDR3 region has 13 residues. Germline values: CDR1 SGHDT, CDR2 YYEEEE. V lost 2 bases, J lost 7 bases, and 3 bases stayed unmatched. The CDR3 bases are TGTGCCAGCAGCTTCGGGACAGGGCTTGAAGCTTTCTTT. It encodes CASSFGTGLEAFF.

This clone was picked up a small number of times. The chain employs TRBV19 and TRBJ1-5; tentative D call: TRBD1 (5 bases). V was pared by 6 bases and J by 3 bases, with 12 bases between. Germline CDR1 LNHDA, CDR2 SQIVND (reference sequence). The CDR3 is 14 residues long. The DNA for the CDR3 is TGTGCCAGTAGAGGGGCACAAGTCAATCAGCCCCAGCATTTT. This codes for CASRGAQVNQPQHF.

In its sample, this clone was seen a few times. The chain employs TRBV6-7 and TRBJ2-5; 9 bases match TRBD2. TRBV6-7 is recorded as an ORF, its role being uncertain. V was pared by 7 bases and J by 3 bases, with 15 bases of the junction left unmatched. The CDR3 length is 17 residues. Here the CDR3 reads CASTVLGTSCWKETQYF. CDR3 coding DNA: TGTGCCAGCACCGTACTGGGGACTAGCTGTTGGAAAGAGACCCAGTACTTC.

This clone was observed a handful of times. The chain links TRBV5-1 to TRBJ2-5; 9 bases fit TRBD1. The CDR3 is 15 residues long. V shed 2 bases, J shed 4 bases, and the junction held 6 bases outside the gene matches. In germline, CDR1 is SGHRS, CDR2 YFSETQ. The CDR3 spells CASSFMGTGRETQYF. The CDR3 nucleotides are TGCGCCAGCAGCTTCATGGGGACAGGGCGAGAGACCCAGTACTTC.

This chain joins TRBV19 and TRBJ1-1, with D possibly TRBD1 on 5 matching bases. V dropped 0 bases and J dropped 5 bases, with 10 bases sitting between them. The CDR3 is made up of 14 amino acids. CDR1 LNHDA and CDR2 SQIVND come from the germline V gene (reference sequence). The CDR3 DNA reads TGTGCCAGTAGTATAGATCAGGGTTTGACTGAAGCTTTCTTT. It is translated as CASSIDQGLTEAFF. Drawing the rest from reference TRBV19 and TRBJ1-1, the complete variable domain is DGGITQSPKYLFRKEGQNVTLSCEQNLNHDAMYWYRQDPGQGLRLIYYSQIVNDFQKGDIAEGYSVSREKKESFPLTVTSAQKNPTAFYLCASSIDQGLTEAFFGQGTRLTVV.

This rearrangement joins TRBV5-1 to TRBJ2-2, with 11 bases that match TRBD2. J was trimmed by 2 bases and V by 4 bases; bases with no gene match: 4. CDR1 SGHRS and CDR2 YFSETQ come from the germline V gene. The length of the CDR3 is 16 residues. CDR3 bases: TGCGCCAGCAGCCAACTAGCGGGAGTAAACACCGGGGAGCTGTTTTTT. Encoded protein: CASSQLAGVNTGELFF.

This clone was found a few times. The chain is built from TRBV9 and TRBJ2-7; 10 bases agree with TRBD2. The CDR3 runs 14 residues. The trim removed 4 bases at V and 4 bases at J, leaving 5 bases unmatched. Germline lookup yields CDR1 SGDLS and CDR2 YYNGEE. CDR3 residues: CASSTWTSGYEQYF. The CDR3 DNA reads TGTGCCAGCAGCACCTGGACTAGCGGTTACGAGCAGTACTTC.

This clone has more than one count but fewer than ten. At the DNA level, this CDR3 is encoded by other sequences in the same sample as well. This chain connects TRBV19 to TRBJ1-4; D is ambiguous. Germline V CDR1 and CDR2: LNHDA, SQIVND (reference sequence). Trimming stripped 1 base from V and 4 bases from J, with 4 bases between. The length of the CDR3 is 13 residues. DNA for the CDR3: TGTGCCAGTAGTATAGGGAGTAATGAAAAACTGTTTTTT. Amino acid sequence: CASSIGSNEKLFF. The entire variable domain, with the rest obtained from reference TRBV19 and TRBJ1-4, is as follows: DGGITQSPKYLFRKEGQNVTLSCEQNLNHDAMYWYRQDPGQGLRLIYYSQIVNDFQKGDIAEGYSVSREKKESFPLTVTSAQKNPTAFYLCASSIGSNEKLFFGSGTQLSVL.

The chain combines TRBV2 with TRBJ2-7; no clear D gene. The CDR3 consists of 12 residues. CDR1 is SNHLY, CDR2 FYNNEI, per germline. V was clipped by 5 bases and J by 13 bases, with 18 bases between them. This CDR3 is CASSYTDYDAYF. In DNA, the CDR3 is TGTGCCAGCAGTTACACCGATTACGATGCCTACTTC.

The table lists this clone with a few counts. The chain has TRBV6-6 and TRBJ1-1; D is ambiguous. The CDR3 is made up of 15 amino acids. Trimming removed 2 bases at V and 5 bases at J, with 15 bases between. Per the germline V gene, CDR1 is MNHNY and CDR2 is SVGAGI (reference sequence). The chain's CDR3 is CASSYPGMRRTEAFF. The CDR3 DNA is TGTGCCAGCAGTTACCCAGGAATGAGGAGGACTGAAGCTTTCTTT.